This T cell receptor (beta chain) comes out of a study of cytomegalovirus exposure and HLA in healthy donors. On this clone: Its specificity is not known.

Whole-study findings and limits: One cluster of highly shared sequence variants probably arose as a sequencing artifact.

The V and J ends lost 5 bases and 0 bases respectively, with 8 bases between them. Germline V gives CDR1 MDHEN, CDR2 SYDVKM. The CDR3 is made up of 13 amino acids. The PCR employed 60 Vbeta primers together with 13 Jbeta primers. Clones were sequenced by immunoSEQ multiplex PCR, and TCRdb holds only the in-frame ones, with some missing. The sample includes 160,000 or so clones, roughly four fifths of them seen just once. This chain connects TRBV28 to TRBJ2-7; maybe TRBD2 (5 bases). Sequencing was carried out using PBMCs. This clonotype originated in a man in his 60s in good health and CMV-seronegative. The CDR3 reads CASSAGYSYEQYF. The CDR3 region has the DNA TGTGCCAGCAGTGCGGGCTACTCCTACGAGCAGTACTTC.